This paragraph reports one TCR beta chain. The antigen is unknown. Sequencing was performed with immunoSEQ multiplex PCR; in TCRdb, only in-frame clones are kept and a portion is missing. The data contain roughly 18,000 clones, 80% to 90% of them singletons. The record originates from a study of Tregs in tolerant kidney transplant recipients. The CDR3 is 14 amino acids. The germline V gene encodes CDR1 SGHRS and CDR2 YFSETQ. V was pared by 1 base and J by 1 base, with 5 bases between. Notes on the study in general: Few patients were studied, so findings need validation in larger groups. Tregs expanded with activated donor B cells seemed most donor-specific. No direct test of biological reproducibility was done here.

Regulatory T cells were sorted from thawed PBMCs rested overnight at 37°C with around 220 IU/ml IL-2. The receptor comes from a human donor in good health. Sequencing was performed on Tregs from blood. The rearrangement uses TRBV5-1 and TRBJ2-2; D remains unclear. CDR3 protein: CASSLLGNTGELFF. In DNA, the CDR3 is TGCGCCAGCAGCTTGCTAGGGAACACCGGGGAGCTGTTTTTT.